The 6 T cell receptor beta chains listed next were all sequenced from one sample in a study of identical twins. TCRdb itself ran the 5' RACE reads through MiXCR, one entry per CDR3 protein. Here the sample spans 400,000 to 650,000 distinct CDR3 sequences, around 20% being singletons. This same sample was also taken into another study, of T cells expressing NK-cell markers.

The sample consisted of CD4+ T cells sorted from blood. The receptors stem from a woman between 18 and 29 years old in good health.

This clonotype was counted a few times. V usage is TRBV29-1 and J usage is TRBJ2-7; 7 nucleotides match TRBD2. The germline V gene has CDR1 SQVTM and CDR2 ANQGSEA. The CDR3 consists of 12 residues. V trimming: 6 bases; J trimming: 0 bases; junction bases outside the gene matches: 2. DNA for the CDR3: TGCAGCGTAACTAGCGTCTCCTACGAGCAGTACTTC. Amino acid sequence: CSVTSVSYEQYF.

This clonotype was counted at least ten times. Relative to the germline gene, one junction end is altered; a read error may explain this. The gene calls are TRBV5-1 and TRBJ2-5, with a tentative D call TRBD2 (6 bases). CDR1 is SGHRS, CDR2 YFSETQ, per germline. The CDR3 spans 13 residues. CDR3 sequence (DNA): TGTGCCAGCAGTTTAATAGGGAGGGAGACCCAGTACTTC. Residues: CASSLIGRETQYF. The entire variable domain, with the rest obtained from reference TRBV5-1 and TRBJ2-5, is as follows: KAGVTQTPRYLIKTRGQQVTLSCSPISGHRSVSWYQQTPGQGLQFLFEYFSETQRNKGNFPGRFSGRQFSNSRSEMNVSTLELGDSALYLCASSLIGRETQYFGPGTRLLVL.

This clonotype was recorded at least ten times. The J gene is TRBJ2-7, the V gene TRBV7-2; D is perhaps TRBD1 or TRBD2 (5 bases each). V was clipped by 1 base and J by 4 bases, with 14 bases between them. Germline values: CDR1 SGHTA, CDR2 FQGNSA. This CDR3 spans 15 amino acids. As DNA, the CDR3 is TGTGCCAGCAGCTTAGTCCAGGGAAGGACTTACGAGCAGTACTTC. It yields the protein CASSLVQGRTYEQYF. The whole variable domain, filled in from reference TRBV7-2 and TRBJ2-7, reads GAGVSQSPSNKVTEKGKDVELRCDPISGHTALYWYRQSLGQGLEFLIYFQGNSAPDKSGLPSDRFSAERTGGSVSTLTIQRTQQEDSAVYLCASSLVQGRTYEQYFGPGTRLTVT.

This clonotype showed up just a few times. The chain joins TRBV18 to TRBJ2-1, with 7 bases fitting TRBD2. The germline gives CDR1 KGHSH, CDR2 LQKENI. The CDR3 is 14 amino acids. The V segment lost 3 bases and the J segment 8 bases; nucleotides outside the gene matches: 7. DNA for the CDR3: TGTGCCAGCTCACCGTCTAGCGGAGGGTATGAGCAGTTCTTC. It codes for CASSPSSGGYEQFF.

This clonotype was counted only a few times. J is TRBJ1-1 and V is TRBV6-6; D remains unclear. The CDR3 consists of 13 residues. Trimming stripped 6 bases from V and 2 bases from J, with 10 bases between. Germline V gene sequence: CDR1 MNHNY, CDR2 SVGAGI (reference sequence). This CDR3 is CASRGRINTEAFF. In nucleotides, the CDR3 is TGTGCCAGCAGGGGTAGGATAAACACTGAAGCTTTCTTT.

The J gene is TRBJ1-1, the V gene TRBV7-9; TRBD1 matches 7 bases. The CDR3 is 14 residues long. Germline V gene data show CDR1 as SEHNR and CDR2 as FQNEAQ (reference sequence). V lost 5 bases and J lost 6; bases outside the gene matches: 9. CDR3 in amino acids: CASSAQGLLAEAFF. The CDR3 DNA is TGTGCCAGCAGCGCACAGGGGCTTCTTGCTGAAGCTTTCTTT.